The 3 T cell receptor beta chains below all came from one sample that was sequenced in a study of cytomegalovirus exposure and HLA in healthy donors (TCRdb year 2017). Receptor libraries were prepared by the immunoSEQ multiplex PCR assay. The immuneACCESS repertoire file appears here via TCRdb, limited to in-frame rearrangements. These files lack a portion of the clones; in checked studies, under half of the deficit traces to unresolved V genes, and the cause of the others is not known. A total of about 160,000 clones appear in this sample, approximately 86% of them only once. Of the sample, around 2.3% falls within the top ten clones. Sequencing was carried out using PBMCs. The receptors derive from a woman younger than 35 in good health and CMV-seronegative.

The CDR3: CASSKTGTGAESTEAFF. The CDR3 DNA is TGCGCCAGCAGCAAAACCGGGACAGGGGCAGAATCCACTGAAGCTTTCTTT. V usage is TRBV5-1 and J usage is TRBJ1-1; 10 bases map to TRBD1. Germline CDR1 SGHRS, CDR2 YFSETQ. Trimming at V came to 4 bases and at J to 4 bases, leaving 13 bases not matched to a gene. The CDR3 consists of 17 residues.

In nucleotides, the CDR3 is TGTGCCAGCAGTCTCCGGGACAGGGTGTCCAATGAGCAGTTCTTC. This gives the protein CASSLRDRVSNEQFF. The chain joins TRBV27 to TRBJ2-1; TRBD1 agrees at 9 bases. Germline CDR1 reads MNHEY; CDR2 reads SMNVEV (reference sequence). CDR3 length: 15 amino acids. Trimming removed 5 bases from V and 6 bases from J; junction bases left unmatched: 8.

There are a few counts of this clone. J is TRBJ2-7 and V is TRBV4-2, with TRBD1 identical over 7 bases. J was trimmed by 0 bases and V by 1 base; bases with no gene match: 6. The germline gives CDR1 LGHNA, CDR2 YNFKEQ. This CDR3 has 16 amino acids. Here the CDR3 DNA reads TGTGCCAGCAGCCAAGCGGGGACAGAGCCCTCCTACGAGCAGTACTTC. This codes for CASSQAGTEPSYEQYF.